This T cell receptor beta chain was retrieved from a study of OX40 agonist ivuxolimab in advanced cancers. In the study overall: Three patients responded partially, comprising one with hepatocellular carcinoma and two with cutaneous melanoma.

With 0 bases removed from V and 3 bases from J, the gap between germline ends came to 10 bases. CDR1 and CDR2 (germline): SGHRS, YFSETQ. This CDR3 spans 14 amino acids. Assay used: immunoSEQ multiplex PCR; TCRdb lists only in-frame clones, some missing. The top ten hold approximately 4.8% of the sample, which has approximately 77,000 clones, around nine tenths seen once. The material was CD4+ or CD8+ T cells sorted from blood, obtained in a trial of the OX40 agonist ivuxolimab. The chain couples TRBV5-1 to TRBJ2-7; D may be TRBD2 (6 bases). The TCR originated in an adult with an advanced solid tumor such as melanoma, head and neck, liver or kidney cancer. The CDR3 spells CASSLGGGFYEQYF. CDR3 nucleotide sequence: TGCGCCAGCAGCTTGGGAGGAGGGTTCTACGAGCAGTACTTC.